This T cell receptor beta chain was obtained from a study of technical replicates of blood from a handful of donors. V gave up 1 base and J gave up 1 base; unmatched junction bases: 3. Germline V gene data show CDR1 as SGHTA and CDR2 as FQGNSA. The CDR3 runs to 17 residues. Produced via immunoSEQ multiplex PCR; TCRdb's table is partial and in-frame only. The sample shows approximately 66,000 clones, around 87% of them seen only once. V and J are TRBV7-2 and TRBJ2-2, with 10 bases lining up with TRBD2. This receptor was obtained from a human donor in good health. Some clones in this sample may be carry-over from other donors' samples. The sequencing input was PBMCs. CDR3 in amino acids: CASSLEASGGNTGELFF. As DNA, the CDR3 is TGTGCCAGCAGCTTAGAAGCTAGCGGGGGGAACACCGGGGAGCTGTTTTTT.